The 25 T cell receptor beta chains presented below share a single source sample, sequenced in a study of T cell responses to AZD1222 COVID-19 vaccine. Assay used: immunoSEQ multiplex PCR; TCRdb lists only in-frame clones, some missing. The table lists about 150,000 clones, approximately 90% of them singletons. The sequencing here drew on peripheral blood, taken 28 days after the second AZD1222 dose. Every receptor here comes from an adult who received the AZD1222 COVID-19 vaccine.

CDR3 bases: TGTGCCAGCAGCTTAGCCGGGACAGGGAACACCGGGGAGCTGTTTTTT. Translating it yields CASSLAGTGNTGELFF. The J gene is TRBJ2-2, the V gene TRBV11-1; TRBD1 matches 8 bases. Germline V gene data show CDR1 as SGHAT and CDR2 as FQDESV (reference sequence). The V gene end was trimmed by 0 bases and the J gene end by 1 base; junction bases not matched to a gene: 1. The CDR3 is 16 residues long.

This chain connects TRBV5-1 to TRBJ2-3, with 9 bases aligning to TRBD1. The CDR3 loop spans 18 amino acids. Per germline, CDR1 SGHRS and CDR2 YFSETQ. The V segment lost 2 bases and the J segment 0 bases; nucleotides outside the gene matches: 10. CDR3 sequence (DNA): TGCGCCAGCAGCTTCAGGACAGGGGCGTCTATTAGCACAGATACGCAGTATTTT. Translated: CASSFRTGASISTDTQYF.

CDR3 in amino acids: CASSGSREGGYTF. The DNA for the CDR3 is TGTGCCAGCAGTGGTTCCAGGGAGGGTGGCTACACCTTC. The rearrangement joins TRBV2 to TRBJ1-2; maybe TRBD1 (5 bases). Trimming stripped 4 bases from V and 7 bases from J, with 13 bases between. The CDR3 is 13 residues long. Germline CDR1 is SNHLY and CDR2 is FYNNEI.

The rearrangement links TRBV6-6 to TRBJ2-2; TRBD1 matches at 9 bases. CDR1 and CDR2 (germline): MNHNY, SVGAGI (reference sequence). V gave up 5 bases and J gave up 4 bases; unmatched junction bases: 8. The CDR3 is made up of 16 amino acids. The DNA for the CDR3 is TGTGCCAGCAGTAACAACAGGGGGCCGGGCACCGGGGAGCTGTTTTTT. Encoded protein: CASSNNRGPGTGELFF.

The V gene is TRBV10-3, the J gene TRBJ1-1, with unresolved D. CDR1 is ENHRY and CDR2 is SYGVKD in the germline V gene. CDR3 length: 11 amino acids. Trimming left V 2 bases short and J 6 bases short, with 4 bases between. CDR3 sequence (DNA): TGTGCCATCAGTGAGCCCCCTGAAGCTTTCTTT. Translation: CAISEPPEAFF.

J is TRBJ1-2 and V is TRBV5-5, with D perhaps TRBD1 (6 bases). This CDR3 comprises 14 residues. Germline CDR1 reads SGHKS; CDR2 reads YYEKEE (reference sequence). The V and J ends lost 1 base and 1 base respectively, with 8 bases between them. The CDR3 DNA reads as TGTGCCAGCAGCTTGAAGGGGGTTAACTATGGCTACACCTTC. Its translation: CASSLKGVNYGYTF.

This clone was recorded only once. The rearrangement links TRBV6-5 to TRBJ1-1, with D possibly TRBD1 on 6 matching bases. The CDR3 consists of 15 residues. CDR1 and CDR2 from the germline V gene are MNHEY and SVGAGI. Deletions cut 9 bases from V and 6 bases from J, with 23 bases between. As DNA, the CDR3 is TGTGCCAGTAAGACAGGCGGGATTTCCACTGCTGAAGCTTTCTTT. Translating it yields CASKTGGISTAEAFF.

The chain is built from TRBV11-2 and TRBJ2-1; 9 nucleotides agree with TRBD2. The CDR3 covers 14 residues. Germline-derived CDR1 and CDR2 are SGHAT and FQNNGV. V was clipped by 5 bases and J by 9 bases; unmatched bases: 8. CDR3 in amino acids: CASSNGLAKAEQFF. CDR3 nucleotide sequence: TGTGCCAGCAGCAACGGACTAGCGAAGGCTGAGCAGTTCTTC.

V and J are TRBV9 and TRBJ1-5; D unclear. The CDR3 totals 14 residues. Germline V gives CDR1 SGDLS, CDR2 YYNGEE. V lost 0 bases and J 0 bases, leaving 4 bases between the germline ends. For the CDR3, the DNA is TGTGCCAGCAGCGTAGGGAGTAGCAATCAGCCCCAGCATTTT. Translation gives CASSVGSSNQPQHF. The entire variable domain, with the rest obtained from reference TRBV9 and TRBJ1-5, is as follows: DSGVTQTPKHLITATGQRVTLRCSPRSGDLSVYWYQQSLDQGLQFLIQYYNGEERAKGNILERFSAQQFPDLHSELNLSSLELGDSALYFCASSVGSSNQPQHFGDGTRLSIL.

The V call is TRBV6-1, the J call TRBJ2-3, with TRBD1 matching 7 bases. From germline, CDR1 is MNHNS and CDR2 SASEGT. CDR3 length: 13 residues. The V and J ends lost 1 base and 5 bases, in that order; junction bases with no gene match: 0. The CDR3 DNA is TGTGCCAGCAGTGAAGGGACAGGAGATACGCAGTATTTT. Encoded protein: CASSEGTGDTQYF.

V gene TRBV7-9 combines with J gene TRBJ1-1; D is perhaps TRBD1 (5 bases). The CDR3 consists of 13 residues. From germline, CDR1 is SEHNR and CDR2 FQNEAQ (reference sequence). V was clipped by 6 bases and J by 5 bases, with 13 bases between them. The CDR3 reads CASRIQGGTEAFF. The CDR3 DNA sequence: TGTGCCAGCAGAATCCAGGGTGGGACTGAAGCTTTCTTT.

This chain uses TRBV15 with TRBJ2-1, with unresolved D. Per germline, CDR1 LNHNV and CDR2 YYDKDF (reference sequence). The CDR3 is made up of 16 amino acids. V lost 5 bases and J lost 2, with 16 bases in between. The CDR3 here is CATSRSSPIAYNEQFF. In DNA, the CDR3 is TGTGCCACCAGCCGAAGCTCCCCGATAGCCTACAATGAGCAGTTCTTC.

This chain uses TRBV7-8 with TRBJ1-2, with D possibly matching TRBD1 (5 bases). CDR1 and CDR2 (germline): SGHVS, FQNEAQ. CDR3 length: 15 residues. V was trimmed by 3 bases and J by 2 bases, leaving 13 bases between them. The chain's CDR3 is CASSFTGGGNYGYTF. The DNA for the CDR3 is TGTGCCAGCAGCTTCACTGGGGGAGGGAACTATGGCTACACCTTC.

This chain links TRBV12-3 or TRBV12-4 with TRBJ1-6, with 7 bases identical to TRBD1. The CDR3 has 12 amino acids. Unmatched junction bases numbered 5, after V lost 3 bases and J lost 15 bases. The CDR3 region is CASSLPTGILHF. The CDR3 nucleotides read TGTGCCAGCAGTTTGCCGACAGGGATCCTCCACTTT.

The gene calls are TRBV30 and TRBJ1-1; D unresolved. V was trimmed by 4 bases and J by 1 base, leaving 10 bases between them. This CDR3 contains 13 residues. Germline values: CDR1 GTSNPN, CDR2 SVGIG (reference sequence). CDR3 nucleotide sequence: TGTGCCTGGACCCCGAATGGGAACACTGAAGCTTTCTTT. Amino acid sequence: CAWTPNGNTEAFF.

The chain uses TRBV5-1 and TRBJ1-4; TRBD1 is a possible D gene (5 bases). V lost 5 bases and J 7 bases, leaving 21 bases between the germline ends. Germline lookup yields CDR1 SGHRS and CDR2 YFSETQ. The CDR3 has 16 residues. The CDR3 nucleotides are TGCGCCAGCAGGAAAACGGGGCGGGGTGTCATTGAAAAACTGTTTTTT. Translating it yields CASRKTGRGVIEKLFF.

The chain links TRBV7-2 to TRBJ2-7; a possible D gene is TRBD2 (6 bases). Germline values: CDR1 SGHTA, CDR2 FQGNSA. The CDR3 is 15 amino acids. Trimming pared 7 bases from V and 3 bases from J, leaving 19 bases between. Here the CDR3 DNA reads TGTGCCAGCACTCGACCAGGCTCCGGGGGCTACGAGCAGTACTTC. Encoded protein: CASTRPGSGGYEQYF.

V usage is TRBV5-1 and J usage is TRBJ2-1, with unresolved D. Trimming cost V 0 bases and J 6 bases, with 13 bases left between them. Germline V gene data show CDR1 as SGHRS and CDR2 as YFSETQ. The CDR3 covers 15 residues. CDR3: CASSLVSGSVNEQFF. CDR3 in DNA: TGCGCCAGCAGCTTGGTCTCGGGCTCAGTCAATGAGCAGTTCTTC.

V is TRBV7-8 and J is TRBJ1-1; D is unresolved. V lost 5 bases and J 0 bases, leaving 13 bases between the germline ends. In germline, CDR1 is SGHVS, CDR2 FQNEAQ. This CDR3 is built from 15 residues. In DNA form, the CDR3 reads TGTGCCAGCAGCCGAGAAATAGGCGTGAACACTGAAGCTTTCTTT. Residues: CASSREIGVNTEAFF. Full variable domain (outside the CDR3, taken from reference TRBV7-8 and TRBJ1-1): GAGVSQSPRYKVAKRGQDVALRCDPISGHVSLFWYQQALGQGPEFLTYFQNEAQLDKSGLPSDRFFAERPEGSVSTLKIQRTQQEDSAVYLCASSREIGVNTEAFFGQGTRLTVV.

This clone appeared a few times. The chain carries TRBV6-5 and TRBJ1-1; 12 positions agree with TRBD1. The V gene's germline CDR1 is MNHEY and CDR2 SVGAGI. The CDR3 runs to 14 residues. J was trimmed by 9 bases and V by 4 bases; bases with no gene match: 6. The DNA of the CDR3 is TGTGCCAGCAGTTCCGGGACAGGGGGCTTTAAAGCTTTCTTT. As protein: CASSSGTGGFKAFF.

This chain connects TRBV5-1 to TRBJ2-7, with D perhaps given as TRBD1 or TRBD2 (5 bases each). The V and J ends lost 0 bases and 0 bases respectively, with 13 bases between them. CDR1 and CDR2 (germline): SGHRS, YFSETQ. CDR3 length: 16 residues. CDR3 sequence reads: CASSLAPGPSSYEQYF. CDR3 nucleotides: TGCGCCAGCAGCTTGGCTCCGGGACCTAGCTCCTACGAGCAGTACTTC.

The J gene is TRBJ1-5, the V gene TRBV19, with TRBD1 matching 8 bases. The CDR3 is made up of 13 amino acids. Trimming at V came to 5 bases and at J to 7 bases, leaving 4 bases not matched to a gene. Germline values: CDR1 LNHDA, CDR2 SQIVND (reference sequence). CDR3 in amino acids: CASSQGAGQPQHF. The CDR3 nucleotides read TGTGCCAGTAGTCAGGGGGCCGGACAGCCCCAGCATTTT. Looking up the rest from reference TRBV19 and TRBJ1-5 gives the full variable domain: DGGITQSPKYLFRKEGQNVTLSCEQNLNHDAMYWYRQDPGQGLRLIYYSQIVNDFQKGDIAEGYSVSREKKESFPLTVTSAQKNPTAFYLCASSQGAGQPQHFGDGTRLSIL.

V and J are TRBV19 and TRBJ1-1; 7 nucleotides agree with TRBD1. This CDR3 spans 14 amino acids. Germline CDR1 is LNHDA and CDR2 is SQIVND (reference sequence). With 5 bases clipped from V and 5 bases from J, the junction kept 8 bases outside the gene matches. The DNA for the CDR3 is TGTGCCAGTAGTGCCGACAGGGCGAGAACTGAAGCTTTCTTT. Protein: CASSADRARTEAFF. Supplemented by reference TRBV19 and TRBJ1-1, the full variable domain reads DGGITQSPKYLFRKEGQNVTLSCEQNLNHDAMYWYRQDPGQGLRLIYYSQIVNDFQKGDIAEGYSVSREKKESFPLTVTSAQKNPTAFYLCASSADRARTEAFFGQGTRLTVV.

V gene TRBV30 combines with J gene TRBJ1-2; 11 nucleotides line up with TRBD1. The germline CDR1 and CDR2 sequences are GTSNPN and SVGIG (reference sequence). The J segment lost 4 bases and the V segment lost 3 bases, leaving 7 bases of the junction unmatched. The CDR3 length is 15 residues. The CDR3 here is CAWSRDRGNGYGYTF. CDR3 coding DNA: TGTGCCTGGAGCCGGGACAGGGGGAATGGCTATGGCTACACCTTC.

The V gene is TRBV6-1, the J gene TRBJ1-5; D gene ambiguous. V shed 1 base and J shed 7 bases, with 11 bases lying between them. This CDR3 has 14 amino acids. Germline V lookup: CDR1 MNHNS, CDR2 SASEGT. The CDR3 reads CASSEGHGWQPQHF. The CDR3 nucleotides read TGTGCCAGCAGTGAAGGGCACGGGTGGCAGCCCCAGCATTTT.